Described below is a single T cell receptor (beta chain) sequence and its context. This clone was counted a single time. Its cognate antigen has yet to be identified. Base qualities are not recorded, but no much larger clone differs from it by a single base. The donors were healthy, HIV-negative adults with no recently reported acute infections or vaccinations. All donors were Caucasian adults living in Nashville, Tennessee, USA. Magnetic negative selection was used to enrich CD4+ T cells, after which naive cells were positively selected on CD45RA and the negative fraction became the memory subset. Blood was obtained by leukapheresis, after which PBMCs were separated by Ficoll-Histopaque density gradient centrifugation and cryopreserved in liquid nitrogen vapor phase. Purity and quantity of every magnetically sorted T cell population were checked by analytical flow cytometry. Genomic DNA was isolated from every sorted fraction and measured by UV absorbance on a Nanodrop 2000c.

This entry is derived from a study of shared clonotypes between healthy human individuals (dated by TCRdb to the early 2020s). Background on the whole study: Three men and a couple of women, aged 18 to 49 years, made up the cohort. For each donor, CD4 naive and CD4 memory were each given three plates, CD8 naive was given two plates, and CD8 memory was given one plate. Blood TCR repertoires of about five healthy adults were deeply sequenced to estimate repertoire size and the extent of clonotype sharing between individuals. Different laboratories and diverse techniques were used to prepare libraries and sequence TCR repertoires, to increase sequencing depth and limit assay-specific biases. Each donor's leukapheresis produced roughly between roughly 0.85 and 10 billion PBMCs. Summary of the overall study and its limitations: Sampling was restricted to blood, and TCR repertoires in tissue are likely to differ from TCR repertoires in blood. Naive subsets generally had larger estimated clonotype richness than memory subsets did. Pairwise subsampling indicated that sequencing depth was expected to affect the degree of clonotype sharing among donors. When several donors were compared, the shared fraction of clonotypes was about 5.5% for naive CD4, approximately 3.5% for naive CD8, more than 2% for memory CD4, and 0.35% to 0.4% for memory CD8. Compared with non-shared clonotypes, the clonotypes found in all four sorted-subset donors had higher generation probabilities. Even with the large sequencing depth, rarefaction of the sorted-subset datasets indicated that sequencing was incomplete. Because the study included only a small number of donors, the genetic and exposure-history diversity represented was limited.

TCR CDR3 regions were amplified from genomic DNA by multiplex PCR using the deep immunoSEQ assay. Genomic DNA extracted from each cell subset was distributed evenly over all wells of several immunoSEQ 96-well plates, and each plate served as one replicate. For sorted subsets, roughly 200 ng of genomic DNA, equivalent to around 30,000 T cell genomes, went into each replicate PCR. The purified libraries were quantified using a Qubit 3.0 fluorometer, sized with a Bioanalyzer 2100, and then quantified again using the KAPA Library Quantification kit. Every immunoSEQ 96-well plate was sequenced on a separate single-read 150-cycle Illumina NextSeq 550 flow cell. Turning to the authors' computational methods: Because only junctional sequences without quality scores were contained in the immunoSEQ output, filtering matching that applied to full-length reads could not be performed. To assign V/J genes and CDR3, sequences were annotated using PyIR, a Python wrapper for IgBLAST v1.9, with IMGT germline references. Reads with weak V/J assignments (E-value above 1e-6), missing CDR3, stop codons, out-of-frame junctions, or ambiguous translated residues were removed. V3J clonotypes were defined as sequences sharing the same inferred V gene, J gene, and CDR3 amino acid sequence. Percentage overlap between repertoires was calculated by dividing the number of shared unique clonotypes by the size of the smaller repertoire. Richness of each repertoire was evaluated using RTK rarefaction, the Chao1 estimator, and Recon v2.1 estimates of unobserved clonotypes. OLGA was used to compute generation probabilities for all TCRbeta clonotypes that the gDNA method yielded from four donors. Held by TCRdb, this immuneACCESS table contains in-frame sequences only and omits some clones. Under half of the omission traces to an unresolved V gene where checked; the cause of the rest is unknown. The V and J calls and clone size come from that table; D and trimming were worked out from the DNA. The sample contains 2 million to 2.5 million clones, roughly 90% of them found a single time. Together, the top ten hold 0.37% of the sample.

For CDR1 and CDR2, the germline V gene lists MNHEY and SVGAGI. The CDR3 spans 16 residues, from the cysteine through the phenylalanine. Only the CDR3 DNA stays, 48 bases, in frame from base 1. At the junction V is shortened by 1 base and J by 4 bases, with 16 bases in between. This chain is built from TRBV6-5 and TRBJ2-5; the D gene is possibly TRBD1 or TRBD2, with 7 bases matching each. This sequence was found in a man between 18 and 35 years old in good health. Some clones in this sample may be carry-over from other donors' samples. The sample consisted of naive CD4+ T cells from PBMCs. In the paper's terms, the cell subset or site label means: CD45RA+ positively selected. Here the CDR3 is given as CASSYWAGGGAETQYF. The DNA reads TGTGCCAGCAGTTACTGGGCAGGGGGGGGTGCAGAGACCCAGTACTTC.